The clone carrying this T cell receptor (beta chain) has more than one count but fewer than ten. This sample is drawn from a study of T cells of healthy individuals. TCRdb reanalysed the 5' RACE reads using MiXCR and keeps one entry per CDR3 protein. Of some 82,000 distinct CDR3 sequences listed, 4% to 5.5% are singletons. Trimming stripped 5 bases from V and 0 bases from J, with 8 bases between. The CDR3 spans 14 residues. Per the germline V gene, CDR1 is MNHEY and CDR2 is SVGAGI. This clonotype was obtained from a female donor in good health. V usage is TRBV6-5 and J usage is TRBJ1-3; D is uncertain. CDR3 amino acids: CASSRYSSGNTIYF. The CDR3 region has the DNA TGTGCCAGCAGTCGGTACAGCTCTGGAAACACCATATATTTT.